Listed below are T cell receptor beta chains from one sample, sequenced in a study of graft-versus-host responses after intestinal transplantation. Antigen specificity for these receptors is unknown. Here immunoSEQ multiplex PCR was the method, and the copy in TCRdb shows in-frame clones only, minus some. This sample yields about 81,000 clones, of which approximately 89% are seen a single time; approximately 0.35% belongs to the top ten. The sample consisted of unstimulated CD4+ T cells sorted from spleen or lymph node cells, taken before transplant. Receptor source: a human donor who was the organ donor for an intestinal transplant. Each CDR3 is given with its conserved first and last residue. Each record gives: V gene, J gene, clone size, D gene, CDR3 protein, CDR3 DNA. D genes are given only for firm matches. Some rows mark clone size as missing; the rest say once, few, many or name a class of expanded clone.

>TRBV19|TRBJ2-1|.|TRBD2
CASSILLAGGQFF
TGTGCCAGTAGTATATTGCTAGCGGGAGGGCAGTTCTTC
>TRBV28|TRBJ2-5|.|TRBD2
CASSFWFSGTKETQYF
TGTGCCAGCAGTTTCTGGTTTAGCGGGACCAAGGAGACCCAGTACTTC
>TRBV6-8|TRBJ1-2|.|TRBD1
CASSPTGRNGYTF
TGTGCCAGCAGTCCGACAGGGAGGAATGGCTACACCTTC
>TRBV5-1|TRBJ2-5|.|TRBD2
CASSLSSGGANQETQYF
TGCGCCAGCAGCTTGAGTAGCGGGGGGGCCAACCAAGAGACCCAGTACTTC
>TRBV23-1|TRBJ2-7|.|.
CASSQSQGEQYF
TGCGCCAGCAGTCAATCGCAGGGCGAGCAGTACTTC
>TRBV18|TRBJ1-1|.|.
CASSPNSNTEAFF
TGTGCCAGCTCACCGAACTCGAACACTGAAGCTTTCTTT
>TRBV10-2|TRBJ2-1|.|TRBD2
CASRRTSGINNEQFF
TGCGCCAGCAGGAGGACTAGCGGAATTAACAATGAGCAGTTCTTC
>TRBV28|TRBJ2-6|.|TRBD1
CASRGQGAASGANVLTF
TGTGCCAGCAGGGGACAGGGGGCCGCCTCTGGGGCCAACGTCCTGACTTTC
>TRBV18|TRBJ2-3|.|.
CASSPGHLPTDTQYF
TGTGCCAGCTCACCGGGACACCTCCCCACAGATACGCAGTATTTT
>TRBV6-6|TRBJ2-7|.|.
CASSHSYEQYF
TGTGCCAGCAGCCACTCCTACGAGCAGTACTTC
>TRBV21-1|TRBJ2-7|few|.
CASRVSLRQYF
TGTGCCTCCAGGGTTTCGTTGAGGCAGTACTTC
>TRBV7-2|TRBJ1-2|.|.
CASSKGGGNGYTF
TGTGCCAGCAGCAAAGGGGGGGGTAATGGCTACACCTTC
>TRBV20-1|TRBJ2-4|.|.
CSVQKNIQYF
TGCAGTGTTCAAAAAAACATTCAGTACTTC
>TRBV25-1|TRBJ1-6|.|.
CASSAGDSPLHF
TGTGCCAGCAGTGCGGGGGATTCACCCCTCCACTTT
>TRBV11-3|TRBJ1-1|.|.
CASSFSGMNTEAFF
TGTGCCAGCAGCTTCTCAGGAATGAACACTGAAGCTTTCTTT
>TRBV6-5|TRBJ2-7|.|TRBD2
CASSRSSGAYEQYF
TGTGCCAGCAGCCGATCTAGCGGCGCCTACGAGCAGTACTTC
>TRBV18|TRBJ2-7|.|TRBD1
CASSPQQGVRAYEQYF
TGTGCCAGCTCACCCCAACAGGGGGTAAGAGCCTACGAGCAGTACTTC
>TRBV19|TRBJ2-4|.|TRBD1
CASSKGAALAKNIQYF
TGTGCCAGTAGTAAGGGGGCAGCCCTAGCCAAAAACATTCAGTACTTC
>TRBV30|TRBJ2-6|.|.
CAWRTGSGANVLTF
TGTGCCTGGAGAACAGGGTCTGGGGCCAACGTCCTGACTTTC
>TRBV6-5|TRBJ2-3|once|.
CASSYYGGGRTDTQYF
TGTGCCAGCAGTTACTATGGGGGAGGACGCACAGATACGCAGTATTTT
>TRBV28|TRBJ2-7|once|TRBD2
CASSFPGTSFYEQYF
TGTGCCAGCAGTTTCCCCGGGACTAGCTTCTACGAGCAGTACTTC
>TRBV25-1|TRBJ1-3|few|.
CASSLGQLGGNTIYF
TGTGCCAGCAGCCTCGGACAGCTCGGTGGAAACACCATATATTTT
>TRBV9|TRBJ1-1|.|.
CASSYDGGMNTEAFF
TGTGCCAGCAGCTACGACGGCGGAATGAACACTGAAGCTTTCTTT
>TRBV28|TRBJ2-7|.|.
CASSPNRVWYEQYF
TGTGCCAGCAGTCCAAACAGGGTCTGGTACGAGCAGTACTTC
>TRBV19|TRBJ2-1|.|.
CASSVRREHEQFF
TGTGCCAGTAGTGTACGCAGGGAACATGAGCAGTTCTTC
>TRBV10-2|TRBJ2-1|once|TRBD1
CASRKDRAINEQFF
TGCGCCAGCAGAAAAGACAGGGCGATCAATGAGCAGTTCTTC
>TRBV7-2|TRBJ2-3|.|.
CASSLSAGDTQYF
TGTGCCAGCAGCTTATCTGCGGGGGATACGCAGTATTTT
>TRBV10-3|TRBJ2-7|.|TRBD2
CAIRAGGLNEQYF
TGTGCCATCAGAGCGGGGGGGCTCAACGAGCAGTACTTC
>TRBV18|TRBJ2-3|.|TRBD1
CASKEDRFETDTQYF
TGTGCCAGCAAGGAGGACAGGTTTGAGACAGATACGCAGTATTTT
>TRBV7-3|TRBJ1-6|.|.
CASSLIGDYNSPLHF
TGTGCCAGCAGCCTCATCGGGGATTATAATTCACCCCTCCACTTT
>TRBV27|TRBJ1-5|.|TRBD1
CASSSTGSNQPQHF
TGTGCCAGCAGTTCGACAGGGAGCAATCAGCCCCAGCATTTT
>TRBV7-3|TRBJ1-1|.|.
CASSFGGKTEAFF
TGTGCCAGCAGCTTCGGGGGAAAGACTGAAGCTTTCTTT
>TRBV11-3|TRBJ2-7|.|TRBD2
CASSFGLAGTNQYF
TGTGCCAGCAGCTTCGGACTAGCGGGGACTAATCAGTACTTC
>TRBV5-1|TRBJ1-1|.|.
CASSLGTVNTEAFF
TGCGCCAGCAGCTTGGGGACAGTGAACACTGAAGCTTTCTTT
>TRBV14|TRBJ2-1|.|TRBD1
CASSLDRFSYNEQFF
TGTGCCAGCAGCCTGGACAGGTTCTCCTACAATGAGCAGTTCTTC
>TRBV7-8|TRBJ2-6|.|.
CAGGTSPISGANVLTF
TGTGCCGGGGGAACTAGCCCCATCTCTGGGGCCAACGTCCTGACTTTC
>TRBV9|TRBJ2-5|.|.
CASMNSGEETQYF
TGTGCCAGCATGAATTCGGGGGAAGAGACCCAGTACTTC
>TRBV4-1|TRBJ1-3|.|TRBD1
CASSQGQGGPGNTIYF
TGCGCCAGCAGCCAAGGGCAGGGGGGACCTGGAAACACCATATATTTT
>TRBV14|TRBJ1-2|.|.
CASSRSVNYGYTF
TGTGCCAGCAGCCGGTCAGTTAACTATGGCTACACCTTC
>TRBV19|TRBJ2-5|.|TRBD2
CASSAGLAFAKTQYF
TGTGCCAGTAGTGCGGGACTAGCGTTCGCAAAGACCCAGTACTTC
>TRBV5-1|TRBJ1-2|.|TRBD1
CASRLPGTGEYGYTF
TGCGCCAGCAGACTACCCGGGACAGGGGAGTATGGCTACACCTTC
>TRBV18|TRBJ2-7|.|TRBD1
CASSPGTAPYEQYF
TGTGCCAGCTCACCCGGGACAGCCCCTTACGAGCAGTACTTC
>TRBV5-1|TRBJ2-7|.|.
CASSFQFGGSSYEQYF
TGCGCCAGCAGCTTTCAGTTCGGGGGAAGTTCCTACGAGCAGTACTTC
>TRBV9|TRBJ2-7|.|.
CASSKLANSYEQYF
TGTGCCAGCAGCAAACTAGCTAACTCCTACGAGCAGTACTTC
>TRBV27|TRBJ2-1|.|TRBD2
CASSLLAGGNEQFF
TGTGCCAGCAGTTTATTAGCGGGGGGCAATGAGCAGTTCTTC
>TRBV30|TRBJ1-4|.|.
CAWSERGATNEKLFF
TGTGCCTGGAGTGAGCGGGGGGCAACTAATGAAAAACTGTTTTTT
>TRBV5-1|TRBJ2-5|once|.
CASSSGGPAETQYF
TGCGCCAGCAGCTCCGGGGGGCCCGCCGAGACCCAGTACTTC
>TRBV4-2|TRBJ2-7|.|.
CASSLSSDRIYEQYF
TGTGCCAGCAGCCTATCATCTGACAGGATCTACGAGCAGTACTTC
>TRBV10-3|TRBJ2-1|once|.
CAISELQGTRNEQFF
TGTGCCATCAGTGAGCTCCAGGGGACGAGGAATGAGCAGTTCTTC
>TRBV7-9|TRBJ1-5|.|.
CASSYTGGLGNQPQHF
TGTGCCAGCAGCTATACCGGGGGTTTGGGCAATCAGCCCCAGCATTTT
>TRBV7-9|TRBJ1-4|.|.
CASSFRAGFGGEKLFF
TGTGCCAGCAGCTTTCGCGCAGGGTTTGGAGGGGAAAAACTGTTTTTT
>TRBV6-5|TRBJ2-7|.|TRBD1
CASSATGQLTYEQYF
TGTGCCAGCAGTGCCACGGGACAGCTTACCTACGAGCAGTACTTC
>TRBV5-1|TRBJ2-5|.|TRBD2
CASSPPPSGGGETQYF
TGCGCCAGCAGCCCCCCCCCTAGCGGGGGTGGAGAGACCCAGTACTTC